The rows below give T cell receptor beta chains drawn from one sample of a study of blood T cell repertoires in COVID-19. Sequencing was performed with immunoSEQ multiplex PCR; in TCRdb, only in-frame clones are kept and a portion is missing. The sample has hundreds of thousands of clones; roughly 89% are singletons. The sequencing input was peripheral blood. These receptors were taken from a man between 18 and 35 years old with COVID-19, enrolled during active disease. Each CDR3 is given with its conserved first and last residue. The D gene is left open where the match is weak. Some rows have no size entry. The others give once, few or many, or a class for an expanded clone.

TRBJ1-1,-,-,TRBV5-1,CASSLAEGTEAFF,TGCGCCAGCAGCTTGGCCGAGGGCACTGAAGCTTTCTTT
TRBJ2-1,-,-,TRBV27,CASSPRLVIDEQFF,TGTGCCAGCAGTCCCCGACTAGTTATAGATGAGCAGTTCTTC
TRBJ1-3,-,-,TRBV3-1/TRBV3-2,CASSRGFENTIYF,TGTGCCAGCAGCAGGGGGTTCGAAAACACCATATATTTT
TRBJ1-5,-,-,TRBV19,CASSFGTSNQPQHF,TGTGCCAGTAGTTTCGGGACAAGTAATCAGCCCCAGCATTTT
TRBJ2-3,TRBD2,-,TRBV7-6,CASSLAVAGGGTDTQYF,TGTGCCAGCAGCTTAGCGGTGGCGGGGGGGGGCACAGATACGCAGTATTTT
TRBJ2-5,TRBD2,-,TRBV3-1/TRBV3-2,CASSLTSGTYQETQYF,TGTGCCAGCAGCCTAACTAGCGGAACCTACCAAGAGACCCAGTACTTC
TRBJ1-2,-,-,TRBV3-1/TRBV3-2,CASRSGGNYGYTF,TGTGCCAGCAGAAGCGGGGGGAACTATGGCTACACCTTC
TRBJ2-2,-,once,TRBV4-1,CASSPNLNTGELFF,TGCGCCAGCAGCCCAAACTTGAACACCGGGGAGCTGTTTTTT
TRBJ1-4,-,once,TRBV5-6,CASSLEGVKLFF,TGTGCCAGCAGCTTGGAAGGGGTAAAACTGTTTTTT
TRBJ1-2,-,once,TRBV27,CASSSTGAYGYTF,TGTGCCAGCAGTTCGACTGGAGCCTATGGCTACACCTTC
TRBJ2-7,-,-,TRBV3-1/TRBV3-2,CASSQRSYEQYF,TGTGCCAGCAGCCAACGGTCCTACGAGCAGTACTTC
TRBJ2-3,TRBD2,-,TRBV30,CAWAEAGLYTDTQYF,TGTGCCTGGGCGGAAGCGGGACTTTACACAGATACGCAGTATTTT
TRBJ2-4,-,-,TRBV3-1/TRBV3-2,CASSPDGNIQYF,TGTGCCAGCAGCCCAGACGGAAACATTCAGTACTTC
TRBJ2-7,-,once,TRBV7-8,CASGGDGISYEQYF,TGTGCCAGCGGAGGGGACGGTATTTCCTACGAGCAGTACTTC
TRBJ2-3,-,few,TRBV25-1,CASSRGSPWADTQYF,TGTGCCAGCTCCAGAGGGAGTCCTTGGGCAGATACGCAGTATTTT
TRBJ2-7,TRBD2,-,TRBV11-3,CASRWSSGTYEQYF,TGTGCCAGCAGATGGTCTAGCGGAACCTACGAGCAGTACTTC
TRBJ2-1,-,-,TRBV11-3,CASSFRTLNEQFF,TGTGCCAGCAGCTTTAGGACACTGAATGAGCAGTTCTTC
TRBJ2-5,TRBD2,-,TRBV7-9,CASSLAWLAGGEQETQYF,TGTGCCAGCAGCTTAGCGTGGCTAGCGGGGGGAGAGCAAGAGACCCAGTACTTC
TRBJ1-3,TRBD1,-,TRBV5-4,CASSWTGGENTIYF,TGTGCCAGCAGCTGGACAGGGGGCGAAAACACCATATATTTT
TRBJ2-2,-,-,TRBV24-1,CATSDTGHTNTGELFF,TGTGCCACCAGTGATACGGGACATACGAACACCGGGGAGCTGTTTTTT
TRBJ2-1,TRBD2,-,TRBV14,CASSQGLSSGRSGEQFF,TGTGCCAGCAGCCAAGGGTTGTCTAGCGGGAGGAGCGGAGAGCAGTTCTTC
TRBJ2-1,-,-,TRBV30,CAWTRGSYNEQFF,TGTGCCTGGACGCGGGGCTCCTACAATGAGCAGTTCTTC
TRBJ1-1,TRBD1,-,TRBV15,CATRGVTGKREAFF,TGTGCCACCAGGGGGGTGACAGGGAAAAGGGAAGCTTTCTTT
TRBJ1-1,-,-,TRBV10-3,CAIRRGSGTTEAFF,TGTGCCATCAGACGGGGGTCAGGGACCACTGAAGCTTTCTTT
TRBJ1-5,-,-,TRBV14,CASSLTLNQPQHF,TGTGCCAGCAGCTTAACATTGAATCAGCCCCAGCATTTT
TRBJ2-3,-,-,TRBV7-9,CASTPLRERHTDTQYF,TGTGCCAGCACCCCACTGAGGGAGCGGCACACAGATACGCAGTATTTT
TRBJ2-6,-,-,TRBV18,CASSPIPMAVISAGANVLTF,TGTGCCAGCTCACCGATCCCCATGGCGGTAATCTCTGCTGGGGCCAACGTCCTGACTTTC
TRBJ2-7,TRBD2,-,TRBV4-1,CASSHGASGAYEQYF,TGCGCCAGCAGCCACGGGGCTAGCGGTGCCTACGAGCAGTACTTC
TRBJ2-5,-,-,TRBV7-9,CASSLGSASFKTQYF,TGTGCCAGCAGCTTAGGCTCGGCTAGCTTTAAGACCCAGTACTTC
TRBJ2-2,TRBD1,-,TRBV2,CASFPTGTNTGELFF,TGTGCCAGTTTTCCGACAGGGACGAACACCGGGGAGCTGTTTTTT
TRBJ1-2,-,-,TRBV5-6,CASSLETVYGYTF,TGTGCCAGCAGCTTGGAGACAGTCTATGGCTACACCTTC
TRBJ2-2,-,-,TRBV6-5,CASSYSSIGGTGELFF,TGTGCCAGCAGTTACTCTTCCATAGGAGGGACCGGGGAGCTGTTTTTT
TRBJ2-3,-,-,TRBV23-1,CASSQHREDRTDTQYF,TGCGCCAGCAGTCAACACAGAGAAGACCGCACAGATACGCAGTATTTT
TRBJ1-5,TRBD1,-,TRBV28,CASNRGGQYSNQPQHF,TGTGCCAGCAACAGAGGGGGCCAGTATAGCAATCAGCCCCAGCATTTT
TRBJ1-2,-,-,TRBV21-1,CASSWDRVRGYTF,TGTGCCAGCAGCTGGGACAGGGTAAGAGGCTACACCTTC
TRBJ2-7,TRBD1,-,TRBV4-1,CASSQGDRGGYEQYF,TGCGCCAGCAGCCAAGGAGACAGGGGTGGGTACGAGCAGTACTTC
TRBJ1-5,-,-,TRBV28,CASSWGLRVQPQHF,TGTGCCAGCAGTTGGGGGCTTAGAGTCCAGCCCCAGCATTTT
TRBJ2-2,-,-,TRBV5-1,CASSLVHVRDTGELFF,TGCGCCAGCAGCTTGGTCCACGTGAGGGATACCGGGGAGCTGTTTTTT
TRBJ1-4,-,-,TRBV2,CASNEWVRGEKLFF,TGTGCCAGCAATGAGTGGGTACGAGGAGAAAAACTGTTTTTT
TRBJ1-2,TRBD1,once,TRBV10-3,CAISEDHRGLGDGYTF,TGTGCCATCAGTGAGGACCACAGGGGACTAGGAGATGGCTACACCTTC
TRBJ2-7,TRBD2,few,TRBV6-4,CASTGSGSYEQYF,TGTGCCAGCACGGGTAGCGGGAGTTACGAGCAGTACTTC
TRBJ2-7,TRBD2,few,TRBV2,CASSGVGLAGVAYEQYF,TGTGCCAGCAGTGGGGTCGGACTAGCGGGAGTTGCGTACGAGCAGTACTTC
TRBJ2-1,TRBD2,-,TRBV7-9,CASSLARRGDPYNEQFF,TGTGCCAGCAGCTTAGCACGCCGGGGGGACCCCTACAATGAGCAGTTCTTC
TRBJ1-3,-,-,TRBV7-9,CASSSPGVGDTIYF,TGTGCCAGCAGCTCCCCCGGTGTAGGAGACACCATATATTTT
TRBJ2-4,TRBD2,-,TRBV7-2,CASSLSGRTKNIQYF,TGTGCCAGCAGCCTCAGCGGGAGGACAAAAAACATTCAGTACTTC
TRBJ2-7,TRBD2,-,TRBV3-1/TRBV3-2,CASSPGLGGIGEQYF,TGTGCCAGCAGCCCAGGACTAGGTGGGATCGGGGAGCAGTACTTC
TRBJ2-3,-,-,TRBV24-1,CATSDRTVADTQYF,TGTGCCACCAGTGACAGAACAGTTGCAGATACGCAGTATTTT
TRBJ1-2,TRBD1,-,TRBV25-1,CASRGTGTGGYTF,TGTGCCAGCAGGGGGACCGGGACAGGGGGCTACACCTTC
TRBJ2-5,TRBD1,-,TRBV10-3,CAISGTGEETQYF,TGTGCCATCAGTGGGACAGGGGAAGAGACCCAGTACTTC
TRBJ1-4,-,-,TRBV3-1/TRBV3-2,CASSLGQRSEKLFF,TGTGCCAGCAGCCTTGGACAGCGTAGCGAAAAACTGTTTTTT
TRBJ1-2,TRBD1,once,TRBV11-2,CASSPGTGGYYGYTF,TGTGCCAGCAGCCCAGGGACAGGGGGCTACTATGGCTACACCTTC
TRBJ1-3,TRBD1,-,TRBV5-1,CASSLAPTGESGNTIYF,TGCGCCAGCAGCTTGGCCCCGACAGGGGAATCTGGAAACACCATATATTTT
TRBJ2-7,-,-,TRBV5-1,CASSPDSYEQYF,TGCGCCAGCAGCCCCGACAGCTACGAGCAGTACTTC
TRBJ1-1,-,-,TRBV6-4,CASRTAGGSTEAFF,TGTGCCAGCAGGACAGCGGGGGGGAGCACTGAAGCTTTCTTT
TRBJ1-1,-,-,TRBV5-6,CASSLAGGQGAFF,TGTGCCAGCAGCTTGGCGGGGGGGCAGGGCGCTTTCTTT
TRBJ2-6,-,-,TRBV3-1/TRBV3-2,CASSQEAMGGISGANVLTF,TGTGCCAGCAGCCAAGAGGCAATGGGGGGTATCTCTGGGGCCAACGTCCTGACTTTC
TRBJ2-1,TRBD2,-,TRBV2,CASSQWGTSGGDNEQFF,TGTGCCAGCAGTCAGTGGGGAACTAGCGGGGGGGACAATGAGCAGTTCTTC
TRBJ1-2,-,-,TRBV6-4,CASSPQGDYGYTF,TGTGCCAGCAGTCCACAGGGAGACTATGGCTACACCTTC
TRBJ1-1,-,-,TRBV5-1,CASSLPMNTEAFF,TGCGCCAGCAGCTTGCCCATGAACACTGAAGCTTTCTTT
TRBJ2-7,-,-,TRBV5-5,CASKFGPGGSYEQYF,TGTGCCAGCAAGTTTGGCCCTGGGGGGAGTTACGAGCAGTACTTC